This TCR beta chain was documented in a study of shared clonotypes between healthy human individuals. General study findings and limits: A limitation of the genetic and exposure-history diversity represented arose from few donors.

For this clone: Its antigen is unknown.

The donor population consisted of healthy HIV-negative adults with no recent acute infections or vaccinations. Negatively enriched CD4+ T cells were divided by CD45RA into naive and memory. The repertoire was sequenced with immunoSEQ multiplex PCR; TCRdb's copy has only in-frame clones and lacks some. The sample includes around 550,000 clones, about 95% of them seen just once. Germline V lookup: CDR1 SEHNR, CDR2 FQNEAQ (reference sequence). Trimming removed 2 bases at V and 3 bases at J, with 6 bases between. This CDR3 is 13 amino acids long. Input material: naive CD4+ T cells sorted from blood. Subset noted: CD45RA+ positively selected. V gene TRBV7-9 combines with J gene TRBJ2-3; D uncertain. The origin of this receptor is a woman aged 25 to 39 in good health. CDR3 residues: CASSLTITDTQYF. DNA for the CDR3: TGTGCCAGCAGCTTAACCATTACAGATACGCAGTATTTT. Full variable domain (outside the CDR3, taken from reference TRBV7-9 and TRBJ2-3): DTGVSQNPRHKITKRGQNVTFRCDPISEHNRLYWYRQTLGQGPEFLTYFQNEAQLEKSRLLSDRFSAERPKGSFSTLEIQRTEQGDSAMYLCASSLTITDTQYFGPGTRLTVL.